This TCR beta chain was sequenced during a study of human T cells and chemical hapten exposure. In the study overall: Investigators sensitized about 2 cm by about 2 cm of upper inner arm skin with 2% DPC.

Described time point: pre-sensitization, week 0. The sample's treatment: therapeutic diphenylcyclopropenone sensitization with weekly scalp DPC. TCRdb processed the RACE reads anew with MiXCR; each CDR3 protein has one entry. The sample records roughly 380,000 distinct CDR3 sequences, roughly 4.6% being singletons. The J segment lost 2 bases and the V segment lost 4 bases, leaving 7 bases of the junction unmatched. The CDR3 runs to 16 residues. Germline V gene lookup returns CDR1 SEHNR and CDR2 FQNEAQ (reference sequence). This clonotype was detected only a few times. This receptor was obtained from a woman aged 45-65 years with alopecia areata. Some clones in this sample may be carry-over from other donors' samples. This sequence joins TRBV7-9 and TRBJ2-3; 9 bases are a match to TRBD2. The specimen comprised whole blood, sampled in connection with sensitization to the hapten diphenylcyclopropenone (DPC). In nucleotides, the CDR3 is TGTGCCAGCAGCTCAATAGCGGGAGAACCCACAGATACGCAGTATTTT. Amino acid sequence: CASSSIAGEPTDTQYF.